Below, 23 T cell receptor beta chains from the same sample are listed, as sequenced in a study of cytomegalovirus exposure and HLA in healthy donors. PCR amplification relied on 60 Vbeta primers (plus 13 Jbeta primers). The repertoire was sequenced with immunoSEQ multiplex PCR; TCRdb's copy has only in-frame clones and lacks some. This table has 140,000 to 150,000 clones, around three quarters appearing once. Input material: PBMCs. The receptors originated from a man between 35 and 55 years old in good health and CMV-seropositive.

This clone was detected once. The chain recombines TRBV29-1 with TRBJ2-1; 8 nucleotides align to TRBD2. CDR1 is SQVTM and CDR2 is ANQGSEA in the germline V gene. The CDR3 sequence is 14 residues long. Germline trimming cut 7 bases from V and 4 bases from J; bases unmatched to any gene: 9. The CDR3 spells CSAKSGSLYNEQFF. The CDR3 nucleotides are TGCAGCGCCAAGAGCGGGAGCTTGTACAATGAGCAGTTCTTC.

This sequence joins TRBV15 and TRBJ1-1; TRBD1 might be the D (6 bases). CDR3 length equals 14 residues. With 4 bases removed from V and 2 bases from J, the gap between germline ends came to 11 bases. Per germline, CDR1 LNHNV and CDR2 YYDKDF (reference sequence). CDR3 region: CATSKGDTNTEAFF. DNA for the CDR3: TGTGCCACCAGCAAGGGGGACACTAACACTGAAGCTTTCTTT.

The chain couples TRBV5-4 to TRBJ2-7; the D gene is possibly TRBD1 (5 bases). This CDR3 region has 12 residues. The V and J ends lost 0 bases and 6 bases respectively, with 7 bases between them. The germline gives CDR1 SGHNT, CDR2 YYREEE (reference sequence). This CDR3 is CASSLDRREQYF. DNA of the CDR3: TGTGCCAGCAGCTTGGACAGGCGCGAGCAGTACTTC.

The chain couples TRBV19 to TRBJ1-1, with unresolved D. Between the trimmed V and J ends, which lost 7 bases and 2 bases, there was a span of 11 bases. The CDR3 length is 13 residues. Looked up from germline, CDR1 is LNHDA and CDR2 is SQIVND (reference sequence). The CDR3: CASNPGLNTEAFF. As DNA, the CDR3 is TGTGCCAGTAATCCGGGTCTTAACACTGAAGCTTTCTTT.

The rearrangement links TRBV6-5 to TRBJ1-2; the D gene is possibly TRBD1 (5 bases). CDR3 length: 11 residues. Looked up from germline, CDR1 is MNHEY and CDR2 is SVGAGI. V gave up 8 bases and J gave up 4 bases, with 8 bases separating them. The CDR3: CASGDFYGYTF. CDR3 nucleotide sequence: TGTGCCAGCGGGGACTTCTATGGCTACACCTTC.

CDR3 nucleotide sequence: TGTGCCAGCAGCTTCCGGGACAGGCTGTCCTATAATTCACCCCTCCACTTT. Its protein product is CASSFRDRLSYNSPLHF. This chain connects TRBV7-2 to TRBJ1-6; 8 bases are shared with TRBD1. V trimming: 3 bases; J trimming: 1 base; junction bases outside the gene matches: 5. Germline assignment: CDR1 SGHTA and CDR2 FQGNSA. The CDR3 has 17 residues. Full variable domain (outside the CDR3, taken from reference TRBV7-2 and TRBJ1-6): GAGVSQSPSNKVTEKGKDVELRCDPISGHTALYWYRQSLGQGLEFLIYFQGNSAPDKSGLPSDRFSAERTGGSVSTLTIQRTQQEDSAVYLCASSFRDRLSYNSPLHFGNGTRLTVT.

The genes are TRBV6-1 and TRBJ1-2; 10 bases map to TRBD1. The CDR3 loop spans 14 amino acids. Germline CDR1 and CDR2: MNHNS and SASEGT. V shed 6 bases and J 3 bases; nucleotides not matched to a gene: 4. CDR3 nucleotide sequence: TGTGCCAGCAGGACAGGGGGCTTTGACTATGGCTACACCTTC. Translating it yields CASRTGGFDYGYTF.

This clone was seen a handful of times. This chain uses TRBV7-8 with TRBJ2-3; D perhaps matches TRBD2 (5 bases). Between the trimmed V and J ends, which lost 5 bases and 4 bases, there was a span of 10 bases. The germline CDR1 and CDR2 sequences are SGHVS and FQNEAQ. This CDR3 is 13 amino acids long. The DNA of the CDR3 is TGTGCCAGCAGCGTAGAGCGGCCAGATACGCAGTATTTT. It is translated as CASSVERPDTQYF.

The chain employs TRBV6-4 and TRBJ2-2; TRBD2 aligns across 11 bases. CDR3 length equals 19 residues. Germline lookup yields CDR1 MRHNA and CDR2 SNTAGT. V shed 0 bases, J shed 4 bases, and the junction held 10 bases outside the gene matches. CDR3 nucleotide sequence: TGTGCCAGCAGTGACTCAAGTGTTACTAGCGGGAGTCCCACCGGGGAGCTGTTTTTT. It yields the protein CASSDSSVTSGSPTGELFF.

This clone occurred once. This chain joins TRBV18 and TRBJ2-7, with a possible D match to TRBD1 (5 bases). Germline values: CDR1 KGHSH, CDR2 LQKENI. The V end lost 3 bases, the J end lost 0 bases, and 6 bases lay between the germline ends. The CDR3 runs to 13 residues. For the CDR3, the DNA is TGTGCCAGCTCACCCAGGGACTCCTACGAGCAGTACTTC. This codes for CASSPRDSYEQYF.

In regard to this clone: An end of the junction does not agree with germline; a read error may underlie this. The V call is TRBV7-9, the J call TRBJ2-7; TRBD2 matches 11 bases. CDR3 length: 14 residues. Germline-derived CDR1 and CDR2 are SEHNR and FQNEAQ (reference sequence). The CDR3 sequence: CSSSSTSGDYEQYF. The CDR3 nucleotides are TGTTCCAGCAGCTCGACTAGCGGGGATTACGAGCAGTACTTC.

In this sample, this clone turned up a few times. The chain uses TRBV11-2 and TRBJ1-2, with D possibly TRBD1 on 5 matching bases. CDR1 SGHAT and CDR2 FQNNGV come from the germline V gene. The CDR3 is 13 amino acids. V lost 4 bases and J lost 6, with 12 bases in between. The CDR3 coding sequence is TGTGCCAGCAGCTCCTCCGGGGGTCATGGCTACACCTTC. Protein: CASSSSGGHGYTF.

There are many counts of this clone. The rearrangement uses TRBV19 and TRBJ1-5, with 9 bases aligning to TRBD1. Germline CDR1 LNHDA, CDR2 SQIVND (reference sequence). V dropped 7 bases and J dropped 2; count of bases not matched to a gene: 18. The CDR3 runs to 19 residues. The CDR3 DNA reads TGTGCCAGTACCGAGGCGGGACAGGGCGTTAGTGACCGCAATCAGCCCCAGCATTTT. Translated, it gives CASTEAGQGVSDRNQPQHF.

This CDR3 reads CASSRRGQGSLETQYF. DNA of the CDR3: TGTGCCAGCAGCCGGAGGGGACAGGGGAGTTTAGAGACCCAGTACTTC. The chain combines TRBV11-2 with TRBJ2-5, with TRBD1 matching 10 bases. The J segment lost 4 bases and the V segment lost 5 bases, leaving 10 bases of the junction unmatched. The V gene's germline CDR1 is SGHAT and CDR2 FQNNGV. The CDR3 runs 16 residues.

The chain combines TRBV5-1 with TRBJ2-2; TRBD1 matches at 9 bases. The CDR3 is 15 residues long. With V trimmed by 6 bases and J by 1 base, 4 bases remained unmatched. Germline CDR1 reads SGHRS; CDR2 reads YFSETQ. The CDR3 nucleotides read TGCGCCAGCACAGGGGGACAGGGGAACACCGGGGAGCTGTTTTTT. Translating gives CASTGGQGNTGELFF.

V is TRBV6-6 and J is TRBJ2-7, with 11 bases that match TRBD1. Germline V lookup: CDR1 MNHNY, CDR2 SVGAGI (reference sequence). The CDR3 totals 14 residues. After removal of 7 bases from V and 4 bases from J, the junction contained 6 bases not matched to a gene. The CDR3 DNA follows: TGTGCCAGCAAAGGGACAGGGGGTGATTACGAGCAGTACTTC. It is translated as CASKGTGGDYEQYF.

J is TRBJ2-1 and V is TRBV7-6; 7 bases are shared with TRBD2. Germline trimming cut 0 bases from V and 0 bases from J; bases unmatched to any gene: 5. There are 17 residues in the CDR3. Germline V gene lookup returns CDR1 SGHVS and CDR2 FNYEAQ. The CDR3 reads CASSLADREASYNEQFF. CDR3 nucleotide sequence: TGTGCCAGCAGCTTAGCGGACCGGGAGGCCTCCTACAATGAGCAGTTCTTC.

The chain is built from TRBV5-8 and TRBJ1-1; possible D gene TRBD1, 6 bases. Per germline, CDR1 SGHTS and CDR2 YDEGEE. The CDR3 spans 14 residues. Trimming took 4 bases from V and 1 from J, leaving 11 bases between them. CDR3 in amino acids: CASSKGQWNTEAFF. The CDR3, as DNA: TGTGCCAGCAGCAAAGGACAGTGGAACACTGAAGCTTTCTTT. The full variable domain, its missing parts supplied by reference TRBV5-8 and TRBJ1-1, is EAGVTQSPTHLIKTRGQQATLRCSPISGHTSVYWYQQALGLGLQFLLWYDEGEERNRGNFPPRFSGRQFPNYSSELNVNALELEDSALYLCASSKGQWNTEAFFGQGTRLTVV.

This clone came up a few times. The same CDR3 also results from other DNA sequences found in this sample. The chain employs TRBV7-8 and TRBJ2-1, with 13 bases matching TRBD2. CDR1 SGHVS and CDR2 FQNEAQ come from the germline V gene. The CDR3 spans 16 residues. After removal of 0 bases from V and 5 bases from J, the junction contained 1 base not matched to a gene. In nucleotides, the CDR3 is TGTGCCAGCAGCTTAGCGGGACTAGCGGGGAACAATGAGCAGTTCTTC. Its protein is CASSLAGLAGNNEQFF.

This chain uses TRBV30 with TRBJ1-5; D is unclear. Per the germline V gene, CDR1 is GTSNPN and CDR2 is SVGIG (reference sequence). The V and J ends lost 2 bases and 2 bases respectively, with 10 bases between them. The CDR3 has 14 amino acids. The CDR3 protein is CAWSPPPGNQPQHF. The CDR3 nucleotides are TGTGCCTGGAGTCCCCCCCCAGGCAATCAGCCCCAGCATTTT. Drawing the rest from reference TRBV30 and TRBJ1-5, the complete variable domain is SQTIHQWPATLVQPVGSPLSLECTVEGTSNPNLYWYRQAAGRGLQLLFYSVGIGQISSEVPQNLSASRPQDRQFILSSKKLLLSDSGFYLCAWSPPPGNQPQHFGDGTRLSIL.

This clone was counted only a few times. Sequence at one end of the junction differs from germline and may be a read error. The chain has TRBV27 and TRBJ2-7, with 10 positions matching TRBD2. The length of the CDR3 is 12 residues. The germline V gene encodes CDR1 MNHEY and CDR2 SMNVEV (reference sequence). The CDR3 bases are TGTGCCAGCAGTTTAACTAGCGGGAATCAACACTTC. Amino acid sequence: CASSLTSGNQHF.

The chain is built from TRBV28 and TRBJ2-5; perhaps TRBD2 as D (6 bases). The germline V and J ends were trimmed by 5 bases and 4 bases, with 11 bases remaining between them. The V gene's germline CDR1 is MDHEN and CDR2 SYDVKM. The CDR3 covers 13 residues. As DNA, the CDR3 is TGTGCCAGCAGTCCCGGGGGTCGAGAGACCCAGTACTTC. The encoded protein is CASSPGGRETQYF.

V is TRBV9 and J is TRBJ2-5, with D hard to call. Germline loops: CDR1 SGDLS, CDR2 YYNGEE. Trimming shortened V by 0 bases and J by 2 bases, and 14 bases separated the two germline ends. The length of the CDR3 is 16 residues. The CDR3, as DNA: TGTGCCAGCAGCGTAGTACACGTGGTTTTACAAGAGACCCAGTACTTC. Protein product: CASSVVHVVLQETQYF.